This T cell receptor (beta chain) was profiled in a study of blood T cell repertoires in COVID-19. Looking at the study overall: Researchers got acute and convalescent COVID-19 samples from the United States, Italy and Spain.

CDR3 size: 13 residues. CDR1 and CDR2 (germline): LGHNT, FRNRAP. The V end lost 1 base, the J end lost 4 bases, and 7 bases lay between the germline ends. This clone was counted a single time. In the source study's methods: How many nucleated cells were present was estimated from reference gene primer amplification. Assay used: immunoSEQ multiplex PCR; TCRdb lists only in-frame clones, some missing. That table furnishes V, J and clone size, whereas the DNA furnished D and trimming. Of roughly 100,000 clones listed, around 87% are singletons. This clonotype originated in a human donor in a cohort sampled during active COVID-19. V is TRBV12-5 and J is TRBJ1-1, with D unresolved. The sample taken for sequencing was peripheral blood. CDR3 nucleotide sequence: TGTGCTAGTGGTTTGGACAGCTTCACTGAAGCTTTCTTT. This encodes CASGLDSFTEAFF.